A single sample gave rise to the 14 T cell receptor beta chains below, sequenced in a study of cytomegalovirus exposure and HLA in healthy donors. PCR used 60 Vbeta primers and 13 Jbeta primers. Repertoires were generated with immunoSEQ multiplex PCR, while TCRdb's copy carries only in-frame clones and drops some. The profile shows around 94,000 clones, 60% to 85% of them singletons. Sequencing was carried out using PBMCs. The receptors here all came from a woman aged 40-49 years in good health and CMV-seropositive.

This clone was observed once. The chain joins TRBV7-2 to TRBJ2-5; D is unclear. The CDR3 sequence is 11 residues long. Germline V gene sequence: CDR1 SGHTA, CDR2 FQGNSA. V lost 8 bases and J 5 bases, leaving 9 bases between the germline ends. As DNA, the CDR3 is TGTGCCAGCTCGAATGCGGAGACCCAGTACTTC. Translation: CASSNAETQYF. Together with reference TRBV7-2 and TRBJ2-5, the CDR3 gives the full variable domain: GAGVSQSPSNKVTEKGKDVELRCDPISGHTALYWYRQSLGQGLEFLIYFQGNSAPDKSGLPSDRFSAERTGGSVSTLTIQRTQQEDSAVYLCASSNAETQYFGPGTRLLVL.

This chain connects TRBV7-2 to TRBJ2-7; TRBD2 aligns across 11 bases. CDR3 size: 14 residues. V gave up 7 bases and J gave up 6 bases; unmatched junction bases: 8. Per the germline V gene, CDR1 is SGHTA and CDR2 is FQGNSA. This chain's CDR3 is CASTSSGRFREQYF. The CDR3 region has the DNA TGTGCCAGCACCTCTAGCGGGAGGTTTCGCGAGCAGTACTTC.

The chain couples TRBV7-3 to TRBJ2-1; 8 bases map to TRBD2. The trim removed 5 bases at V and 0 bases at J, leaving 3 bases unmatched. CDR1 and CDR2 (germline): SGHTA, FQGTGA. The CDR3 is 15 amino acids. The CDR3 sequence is CASSPLADSYNEQFF. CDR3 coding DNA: TGTGCCAGCAGCCCACTAGCGGACTCCTACAATGAGCAGTTCTTC.

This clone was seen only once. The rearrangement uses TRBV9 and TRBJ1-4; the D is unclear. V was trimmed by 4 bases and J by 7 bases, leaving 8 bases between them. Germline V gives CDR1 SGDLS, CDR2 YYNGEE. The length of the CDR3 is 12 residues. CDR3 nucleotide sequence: TGTGCCAGCAGCACCCACGGTGAAAAACTGTTTTTT. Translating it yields CASSTHGEKLFF.

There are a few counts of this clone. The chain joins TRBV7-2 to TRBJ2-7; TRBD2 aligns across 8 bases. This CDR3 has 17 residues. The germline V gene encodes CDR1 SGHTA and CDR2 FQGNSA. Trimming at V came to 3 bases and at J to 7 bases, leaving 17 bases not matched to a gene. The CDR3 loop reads CASSFSSRGRNMGEQYF. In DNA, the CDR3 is TGTGCCAGCAGCTTCAGTTCCCGCGGGAGGAATATGGGGGAGCAGTACTTC.

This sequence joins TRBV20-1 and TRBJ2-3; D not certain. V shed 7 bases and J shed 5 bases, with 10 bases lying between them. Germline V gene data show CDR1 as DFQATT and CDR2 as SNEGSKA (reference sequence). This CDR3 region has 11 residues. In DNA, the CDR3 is TGCAGTGTTTCACGCGGAGATACGCAGTATTTT. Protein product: CSVSRGDTQYF.

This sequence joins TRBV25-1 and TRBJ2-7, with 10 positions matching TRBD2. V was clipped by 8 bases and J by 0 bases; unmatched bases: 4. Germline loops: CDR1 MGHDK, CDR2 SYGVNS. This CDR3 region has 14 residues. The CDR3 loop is CASGPSGSSYEQYF. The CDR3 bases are TGTGCCAGCGGCCCTAGCGGGAGCTCCTACGAGCAGTACTTC.

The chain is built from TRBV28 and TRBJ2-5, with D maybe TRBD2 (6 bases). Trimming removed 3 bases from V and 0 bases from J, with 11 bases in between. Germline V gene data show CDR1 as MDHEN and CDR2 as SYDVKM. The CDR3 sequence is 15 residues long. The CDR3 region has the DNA TGTGCCAGCAGTTTCTCGGGAGCCAACCAAGAGACCCAGTACTTC. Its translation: CASSFSGANQETQYF.

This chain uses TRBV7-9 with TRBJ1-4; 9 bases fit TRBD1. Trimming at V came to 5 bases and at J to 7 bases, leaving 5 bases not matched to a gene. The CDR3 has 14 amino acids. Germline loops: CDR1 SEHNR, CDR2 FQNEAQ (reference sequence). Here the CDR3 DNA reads TGTGCCAGCAGCCCCGGGACAGGGCTTGAAAAACTGTTTTTT. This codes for CASSPGTGLEKLFF.

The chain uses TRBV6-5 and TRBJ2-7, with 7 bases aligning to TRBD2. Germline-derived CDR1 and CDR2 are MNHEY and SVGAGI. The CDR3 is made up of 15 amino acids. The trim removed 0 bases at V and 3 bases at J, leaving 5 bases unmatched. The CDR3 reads CASSYSLGEGYEQYF. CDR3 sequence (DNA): TGTGCCAGCAGTTACTCTTTAGGGGAGGGCTACGAGCAGTACTTC.

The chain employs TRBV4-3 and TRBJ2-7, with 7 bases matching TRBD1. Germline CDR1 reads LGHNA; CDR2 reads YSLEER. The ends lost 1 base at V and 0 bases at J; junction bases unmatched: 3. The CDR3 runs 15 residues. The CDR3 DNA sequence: TGCGCCAGCAGCCAAGCTCGGGACAGCTCCTACGAGCAGTACTTC. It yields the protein CASSQARDSSYEQYF.

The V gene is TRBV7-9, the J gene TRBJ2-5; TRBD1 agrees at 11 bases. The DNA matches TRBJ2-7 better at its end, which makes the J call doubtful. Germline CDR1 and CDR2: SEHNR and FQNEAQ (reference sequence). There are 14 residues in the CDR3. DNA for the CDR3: TGTGCCAGCAGCTCCGGGACAGGGGGTGGCGAGCAGTACTTC. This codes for CASSSGTGGGEQYF.

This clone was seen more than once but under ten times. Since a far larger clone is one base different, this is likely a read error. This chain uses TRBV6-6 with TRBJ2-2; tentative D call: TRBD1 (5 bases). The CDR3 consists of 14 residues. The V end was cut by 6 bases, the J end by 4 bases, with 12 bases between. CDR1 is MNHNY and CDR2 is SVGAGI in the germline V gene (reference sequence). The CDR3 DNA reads TGTGCCAGCAGCTCAGGGTCGTGCACCGGGGAGCTGTTTTTT. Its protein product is CASSSGSCTGELFF.

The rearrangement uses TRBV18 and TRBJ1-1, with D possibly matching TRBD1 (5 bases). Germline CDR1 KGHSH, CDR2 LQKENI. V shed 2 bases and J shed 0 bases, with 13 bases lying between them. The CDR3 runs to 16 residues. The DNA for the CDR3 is TGTGCCAGCTCACCATGGGCGGCAGGGATGAACACTGAAGCTTTCTTT. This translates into CASSPWAAGMNTEAFF.